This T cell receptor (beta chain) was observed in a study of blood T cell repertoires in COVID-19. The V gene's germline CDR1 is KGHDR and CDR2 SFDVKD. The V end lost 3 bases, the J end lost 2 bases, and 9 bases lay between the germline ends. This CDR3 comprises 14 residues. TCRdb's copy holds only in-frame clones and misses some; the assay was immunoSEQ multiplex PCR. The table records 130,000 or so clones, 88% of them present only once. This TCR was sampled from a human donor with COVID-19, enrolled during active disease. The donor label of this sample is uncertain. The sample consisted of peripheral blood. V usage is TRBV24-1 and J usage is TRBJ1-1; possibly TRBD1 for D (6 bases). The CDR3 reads CATSDGQTNTEAFF. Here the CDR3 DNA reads TGTGCCACCAGTGATGGACAGACCAACACTGAAGCTTTCTTT.